The 11 T cell receptor beta chains presented below share a single source sample, sequenced in a study of blood T cell repertoires in COVID-19 (dated by TCRdb to 2019 to 2021). The method was the immunoSEQ multiplex PCR assay. Here the immuneACCESS table is served through TCRdb, limited to in-frame sequences with V and J called. Missing clones are a known gap in these copies; in checked studies unresolved V genes cover under half, and the rest lacks a known reason. The sample yields about 150,000 clones; over 70% were counted once. Of the sample, approximately 8% falls within the top ten clones. Sequences were obtained from peripheral blood. These receptors came from a man aged 45-65 years with active or convalescent COVID-19.

V usage is TRBV9 and J usage is TRBJ1-4; the D gene is possibly TRBD1 (6 bases). The germline CDR1 and CDR2 sequences are SGDLS and YYNGEE. The CDR3 totals 16 residues. V lost 0 bases and J lost 10, with 19 bases in between. The CDR3 is CASSVGESGAGAKLFF. In nucleotides, the CDR3 is TGTGCCAGCAGCGTAGGGGAATCAGGGGCAGGGGCAAAACTGTTTTTT.

This clone was observed once. The V gene is TRBV9, the J gene TRBJ2-1; TRBD2 might be the D (6 bases). The CDR3 runs to 12 residues. Germline loops: CDR1 SGDLS, CDR2 YYNGEE. V was shortened by 3 bases and J by 7 bases, with 8 bases between the two germline ends. The DNA for the CDR3 is TGTGCCAGCAGCGCTAGCGTTAATGAGCAGTTCTTC. This gives the protein CASSASVNEQFF.

This chain joins TRBV6-2 or TRBV6-3 and TRBJ2-1; 10 bases are shared with TRBD2. The CDR3 is 14 amino acids. The J segment lost 12 bases and the V segment lost 5 bases, leaving 10 bases of the junction unmatched. Germline lookup yields CDR1 MNHEY and CDR2 SVGEGT. The CDR3 region has the DNA TGTGCCAGCAGTATCTCGGTAGCGGGAGGAGGGCAGTTCTTC. Protein sequence: CASSISVAGGGQFF.

The genes are TRBV3-1 (or the pseudogene TRBV3-2) and TRBJ1-6; possible D gene TRBD1, 5 bases. The CDR3 has 14 amino acids. The ends were cut back, 7 bases at V and 7 bases at J, with 14 bases in the middle. Germline V gives CDR1 LGHDT, CDR2 YNNKEL (reference sequence). The CDR3 DNA follows: TGTGCCAGCATTCCAGGGTTTTGGAATTCACCCCTCCACTTT. Its protein is CASIPGFWNSPLHF.

This clone has a handful of counts. This rearrangement joins TRBV7-2 to TRBJ1-1, with a weak D call TRBD1 (5 bases). Trimming removed 1 base at V and 8 bases at J, with 11 bases between. Germline V gene data show CDR1 as SGHTA and CDR2 as FQGNSA. The CDR3 is made up of 13 amino acids. CDR3: CASSLVIRVEAFF. CDR3 DNA sequence: TGTGCCAGCAGCTTAGTTATCAGGGTGGAAGCTTTCTTT.

This clone has more than one count but fewer than ten. The chain joins TRBV19 to TRBJ1-2; tentative D call: TRBD1 (5 bases). The CDR3 length is 15 residues. The V and J ends lost 5 bases and 0 bases respectively, with 13 bases between them. The germline V gene encodes CDR1 LNHDA and CDR2 SQIVND (reference sequence). The CDR3 loop is CASSSTDSANYGYTF. The CDR3 DNA is TGTGCCAGTAGTTCGACAGACAGCGCTAACTATGGCTACACCTTC.

The chain combines TRBV9 with TRBJ2-2; D call uncertain. There are 13 residues in the CDR3. Deletions cut 6 bases from V and 0 bases from J, with 6 bases between. Germline CDR1 and CDR2: SGDLS and YYNGEE. The CDR3 coding sequence is TGTGCCAGCAAGAGTCCGAACACCGGGGAGCTGTTTTTT. Protein sequence: CASKSPNTGELFF.

The rearrangement links TRBV19 to TRBJ2-7, with no clear D. The CDR3 runs 14 residues. Germline V gene data show CDR1 as LNHDA and CDR2 as SQIVND (reference sequence). The ends were cut back, 3 bases at V and 2 bases at J, with 11 bases in the middle. The CDR3 reads CASSIRWAPYEQYF. The CDR3 DNA sequence: TGTGCCAGTAGTATTCGGTGGGCCCCCTACGAGCAGTACTTC.

The chain recombines TRBV3-1 (or the pseudogene TRBV3-2) with TRBJ2-1, with a possible D match to TRBD2 (6 bases). The length of the CDR3 is 16 residues. CDR1 and CDR2 from the germline V gene are LGHDT and YNNKEL (reference sequence). V dropped 1 base and J dropped 4 bases, with 14 bases sitting between them. The CDR3 loop is CASSQGTGGKYNEQFF. The CDR3 DNA follows: TGTGCCAGCAGCCAAGGCACAGGCGGGAAGTACAATGAGCAGTTCTTC.

A single count supports this clone. This chain connects TRBV28 to TRBJ2-5; 9 positions match TRBD1. Germline V CDR1 and CDR2: MDHEN, SYDVKM. The V gene end was trimmed by 2 bases and the J gene end by 5 bases; junction bases not matched to a gene: 15. The CDR3 totals 18 residues. CDR3 DNA: TGTGCCAGCAGTTTAAAGGACTACCGGACAGGGGAAGGGGAGACCCAGTACTTC. It specifies CASSLKDYRTGEGETQYF. Complete variable domain (other parts from reference TRBV28 and TRBJ2-5): DVKVTQSSRYLVKRTGEKVFLECVQDMDHENMFWYRQDPGLGLRLIYFSYDVKMKEKGDIPEGYSVSREKKERFSLILESASTNQTSMYLCASSLKDYRTGEGETQYFGPGTRLLVL.

The chain is built from TRBV27 and TRBJ2-5; D call uncertain. V lost 2 bases and J lost 6, with 4 bases in between. The CDR3 contains 11 residues. The germline V gene encodes CDR1 MNHEY and CDR2 SMNVEV (reference sequence). CDR3 sequence reads: CASSLGQTQYF. In DNA form, the CDR3 reads TGTGCCAGCAGTTTAGGGCAGACCCAGTACTTC.